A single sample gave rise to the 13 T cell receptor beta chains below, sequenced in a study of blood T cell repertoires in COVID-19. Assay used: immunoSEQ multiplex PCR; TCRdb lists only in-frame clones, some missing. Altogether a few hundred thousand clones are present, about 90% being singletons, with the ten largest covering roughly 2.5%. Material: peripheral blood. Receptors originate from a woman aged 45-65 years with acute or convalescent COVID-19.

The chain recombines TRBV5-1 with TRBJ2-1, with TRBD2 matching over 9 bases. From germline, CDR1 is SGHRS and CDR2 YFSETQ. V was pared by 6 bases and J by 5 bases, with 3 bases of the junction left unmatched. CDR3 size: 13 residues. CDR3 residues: CASNAGGNNEQFF. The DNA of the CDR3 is TGCGCCAGCAATGCGGGGGGGAACAATGAGCAGTTCTTC.

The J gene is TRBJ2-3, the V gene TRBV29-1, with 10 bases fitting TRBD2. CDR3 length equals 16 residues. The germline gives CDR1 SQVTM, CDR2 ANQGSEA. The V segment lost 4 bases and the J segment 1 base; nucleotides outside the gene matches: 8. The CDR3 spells CSVAGLAGVGTDTQYF. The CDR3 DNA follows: TGCAGCGTTGCCGGCCTAGCGGGAGTCGGCACAGATACGCAGTATTTT.

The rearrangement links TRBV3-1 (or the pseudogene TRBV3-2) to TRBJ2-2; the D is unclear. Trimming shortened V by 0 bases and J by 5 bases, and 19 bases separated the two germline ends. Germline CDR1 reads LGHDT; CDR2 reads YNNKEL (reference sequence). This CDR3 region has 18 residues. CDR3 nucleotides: TGTGCCAGCAGCCAAGATCTCATGCCTACGTCCCCGACCGGGGAGCTGTTTTTT. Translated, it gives CASSQDLMPTSPTGELFF.

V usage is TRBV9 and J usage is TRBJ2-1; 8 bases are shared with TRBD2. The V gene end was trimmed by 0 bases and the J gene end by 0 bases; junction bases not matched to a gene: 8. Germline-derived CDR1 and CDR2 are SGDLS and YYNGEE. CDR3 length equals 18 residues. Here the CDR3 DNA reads TGTGCCAGCAGCGTAGTCGGCGCTAGCGGGTCCTCCTACAATGAGCAGTTCTTC. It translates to CASSVVGASGSSYNEQFF.

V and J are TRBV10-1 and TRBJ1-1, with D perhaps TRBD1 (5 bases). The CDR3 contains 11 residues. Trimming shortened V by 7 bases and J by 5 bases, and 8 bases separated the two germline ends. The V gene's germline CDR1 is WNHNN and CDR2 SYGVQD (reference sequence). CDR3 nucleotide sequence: TGCGCCAGCAAGCCAGGGACTGAAGCTTTCTTT. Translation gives CASKPGTEAFF.

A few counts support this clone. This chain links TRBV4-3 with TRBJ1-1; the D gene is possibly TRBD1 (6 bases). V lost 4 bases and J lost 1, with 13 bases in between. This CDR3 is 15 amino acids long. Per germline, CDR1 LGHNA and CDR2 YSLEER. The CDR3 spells CASSPWTERNTEAFF. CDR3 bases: TGCGCCAGCAGCCCGTGGACAGAGAGGAACACTGAAGCTTTCTTT.

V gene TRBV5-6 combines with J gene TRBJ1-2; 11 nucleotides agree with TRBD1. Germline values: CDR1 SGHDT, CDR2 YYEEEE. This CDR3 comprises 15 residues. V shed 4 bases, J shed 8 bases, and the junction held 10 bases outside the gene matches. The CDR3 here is CASSPPTGQGGGYTF. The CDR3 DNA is TGTGCCAGCAGCCCACCAACGGGACAGGGGGGAGGCTACACCTTC.

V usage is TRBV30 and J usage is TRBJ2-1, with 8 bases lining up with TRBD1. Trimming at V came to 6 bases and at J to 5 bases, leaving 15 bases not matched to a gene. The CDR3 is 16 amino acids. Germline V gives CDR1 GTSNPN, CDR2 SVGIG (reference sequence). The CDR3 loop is CACTRTGRGIDNEQFF. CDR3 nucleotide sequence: TGTGCCTGCACCCGGACAGGGAGAGGAATAGACAATGAGCAGTTCTTC.

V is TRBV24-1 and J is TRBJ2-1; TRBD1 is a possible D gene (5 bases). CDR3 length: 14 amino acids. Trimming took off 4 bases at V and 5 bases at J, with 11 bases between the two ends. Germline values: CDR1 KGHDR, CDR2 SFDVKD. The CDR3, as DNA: TGTGCCACCAGTGAAGGACACCTCGACAATGAGCAGTTCTTC. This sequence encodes CATSEGHLDNEQFF.

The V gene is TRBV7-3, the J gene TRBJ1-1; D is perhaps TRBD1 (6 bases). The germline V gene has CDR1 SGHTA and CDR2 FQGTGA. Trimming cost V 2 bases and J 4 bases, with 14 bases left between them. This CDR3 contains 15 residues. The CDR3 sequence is CASSLDPGVSTEAFF. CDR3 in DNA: TGTGCCAGCAGCTTAGACCCAGGGGTGAGCACTGAAGCTTTCTTT.

CDR3 residues: CASSSGNQNTEAFF. The DNA of the CDR3 is TGTGCCAGCAGCTCCGGGAACCAGAACACTGAAGCTTTCTTT. V and J are TRBV21-1 and TRBJ1-1. TRBV21-1 counts as a pseudogene. The CDR3 loop spans 14 amino acids.

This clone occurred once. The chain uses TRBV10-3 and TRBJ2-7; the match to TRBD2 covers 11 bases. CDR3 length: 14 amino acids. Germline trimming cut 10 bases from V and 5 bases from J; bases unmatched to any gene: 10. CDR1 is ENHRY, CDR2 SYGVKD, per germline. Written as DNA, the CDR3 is TGTGCCACCAACCGGGATAGCGGGAGGGACGAGCAGTACTTC. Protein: CATNRDSGRDEQYF.

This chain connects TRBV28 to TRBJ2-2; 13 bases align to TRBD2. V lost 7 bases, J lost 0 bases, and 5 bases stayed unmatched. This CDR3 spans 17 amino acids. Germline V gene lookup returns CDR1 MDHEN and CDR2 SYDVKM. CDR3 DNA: TGTGCCAGCATTCGACTAGCGGGAGGTCCGAACACCGGGGAGCTGTTTTTT. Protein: CASIRLAGGPNTGELFF.